This entry lists 7 T cell receptor beta chains sequenced from one sample in a study of blood T cell repertoires in COVID-19 (dated by TCRdb to about 2020). The library was generated by the immunoSEQ multiplex PCR assay. Held by TCRdb, this immuneACCESS table contains in-frame sequences only and omits some clones. Under half of the omission traces to an unresolved V gene where checked; the cause of the rest is unknown. The sample table contains some 70,000 clones; only one count was recorded for roughly 89% of them. Roughly 8.8% of the sample rests with the top ten. The sequenced material came from peripheral blood. The source is a man aged 45 to 65 with active COVID-19.

This chain connects TRBV4-3 to TRBJ1-6; D is unclear. Germline CDR1 LGHNA, CDR2 YSLEER. Deletions cut 1 base from V and 6 bases from J, with 13 bases between. CDR3 length: 16 residues. The CDR3 DNA is TGCGCCAGCAGCCAAGCCCCGGGGTTCCTTAATTCACCCCTCCACTTT. This gives the protein CASSQAPGFLNSPLHF.

V usage is TRBV10-3 and J usage is TRBJ2-5; 15 bases are shared with TRBD2. The V segment lost 8 bases and the J segment 3 bases; nucleotides outside the gene matches: 7. The CDR3 extends over 16 amino acids. Germline V CDR1 and CDR2: ENHRY, SYGVKD. The CDR3 region has the DNA TGTGCCATCGGGACTAGCGGGGGGCCGGAGAAAGAGACCCAGTACTTC. Encoded protein: CAIGTSGGPEKETQYF.

The V gene is TRBV5-1, the J gene TRBJ2-2; possibly TRBD2 for D (5 bases). V was cut by 4 bases and J by 8 bases, with 15 bases left in between. Germline CDR1 reads SGHRS; CDR2 reads YFSETQ. The CDR3 runs to 14 residues. CDR3 in amino acids: CASSVQPAAGELFF. In DNA form, the CDR3 reads TGCGCCAGCAGCGTACAACCAGCGGCGGGGGAGCTGTTTTTT.

This clone appeared once. The chain has TRBV28 and TRBJ1-1; D is unclear. The germline gives CDR1 MDHEN, CDR2 SYDVKM. V was trimmed by 3 bases and J by 11 bases, leaving 16 bases between them. CDR3 length: 13 amino acids. The CDR3 nucleotides read TGTGCCAGCAGTTTGCAGGTGACCCGAGGGGCTTTCTTT. Translated, it gives CASSLQVTRGAFF.

The chain employs TRBV27 and TRBJ2-3, with 8 positions matching TRBD2. The V and J ends lost 3 bases and 3 bases, in that order; junction bases with no gene match: 2. CDR3 length: 14 residues. Germline CDR1 and CDR2: MNHEY and SMNVEV (reference sequence). The CDR3 sequence: CASSFTGGTDTQYF. The CDR3 bases are TGTGCCAGCAGTTTTACGGGGGGGACAGATACGCAGTATTTT.

The rearrangement joins TRBV18 to TRBJ2-7, with TRBD1 as a possible D gene (6 bases). Germline assignment: CDR1 KGHSH and CDR2 LQKENI. The CDR3 has 16 amino acids. The V end was cut by 3 bases, the J end by 6 bases, with 21 bases between. CDR3 DNA sequence: TGTGCCAGCTCACCGACCCCGACAGGCTCTCTCTCCGAGCAGTACTTC. This encodes CASSPTPTGSLSEQYF.

This rearrangement joins TRBV3-1 (or the pseudogene TRBV3-2) to TRBJ1-6; D remains unclear. The V gene's germline CDR1 is LGHDT and CDR2 YNNKEL (reference sequence). CDR3 length equals 15 residues. V lost 4 bases and J 8 bases, leaving 15 bases between the germline ends. CDR3 sequence reads: CASSPSWGRDSPLHF. The CDR3 DNA reads as TGTGCCAGCAGCCCTAGCTGGGGTCGGGATTCACCCCTCCACTTT.